The 30 T cell receptor beta chains below come from one sample, sequenced in a study of T-cell reconstitution after alpha-beta-depleted transplantation in children. As it was prepared, the TCRbeta library received unique molecular identifiers. A single record per CDR3 protein comes from TCRdb applying MiXCR to the PCR reads. The sample holds 250,000 or so distinct CDR3 sequences, roughly 25% seen once. The sample was PBMCs, mostly from graft donor cells, taken 360 days after TCRalphabeta/CD19-depleted stem cell transplant. The receptors here all came from a female patient aged 2-15 years who had a stem cell transplant for congenital amegakaryocytic thrombocytopenia, so the T cells may come from the graft donor.

The chain carries TRBV11-2 and TRBJ2-5, with D possibly matching TRBD1 (6 bases). The CDR3 is 14 residues long. Germline CDR1 SGHAT, CDR2 FQNNGV. V dropped 1 base and J dropped 2 bases, with 8 bases sitting between them. The CDR3 bases are TGTGCCAGCAGCTTAGTCACAGGGCAAGAGACCCAGTACTTC. This sequence encodes CASSLVTGQETQYF. The variable domain in full, completed from reference TRBV11-2 and TRBJ2-5, reads EAGVAQSPRYKIIEKRQSVAFWCNPISGHATLYWYQQILGQGPKLLIQFQNNGVVDDSQLPKDRFSAERLKGVDSTLKIQPAKLEDSAVYLCASSLVTGQETQYFGPGTRLLVL.

The rearrangement uses TRBV14 and TRBJ1-3; D not certain. Per germline, CDR1 SGHDN and CDR2 FVKESK. V was cut by 1 base and J by 4 bases, with 8 bases left in between. This CDR3 contains 14 residues. CDR3 protein: CASSQVAKGNTIYF. The CDR3 DNA is TGTGCCAGCAGCCAAGTTGCCAAAGGAAACACCATATATTTT.

This clonotype was observed a few times. This rearrangement joins TRBV29-1 to TRBJ1-1; D is ambiguous. The CDR3 spans 14 residues. Deletions cut 0 bases from V and 2 bases from J, with 10 bases between. CDR1 and CDR2 from the germline V gene are SQVTM and ANQGSEA. DNA for the CDR3: TGCAGCGTTGAAGAAGGAGCAGCCAACACTGAAGCTTTCTTT. Its protein product is CSVEEGAANTEAFF.

This clonotype was counted many times. The chain links TRBV3-1 to TRBJ2-2; possible D gene TRBD2, 6 bases. V gave up 1 base and J gave up 3 bases, with 9 bases separating them. Germline V gene lookup returns CDR1 LGHDT and CDR2 YNNKEL (reference sequence). The CDR3 is 15 residues long. The CDR3 spells CASSQGREYTGELFF. CDR3 bases: TGTGCCAGCAGCCAAGGGAGGGAGTACACCGGGGAGCTGTTTTTT.

The chain recombines TRBV28 with TRBJ1-2; perhaps TRBD1 as D (6 bases). Trimming removed 7 bases from V and 4 bases from J, with 19 bases in between. Looked up from germline, CDR1 is MDHEN and CDR2 is SYDVKM. The CDR3 is 15 amino acids. The CDR3 loop is CASTASGGDSYGYTF. The CDR3 coding sequence is TGTGCCAGCACCGCGTCCGGGGGCGATAGCTATGGCTACACCTTC.

In this sample, this clonotype turned up a few times. The chain combines TRBV12-3 or TRBV12-4 with TRBJ1-2; D is unresolved. CDR3 length: 12 amino acids. V dropped 1 base and J dropped 5 bases, with 5 bases sitting between them. The CDR3 DNA reads TGTGCCAGCAGTTTAGTCGGGTATGGCTACACCTTC. Residues: CASSLVGYGYTF.

The gene calls are TRBV7-9 and TRBJ2-6; unclear D gene. The CDR3 spans 15 residues. Germline V CDR1 and CDR2: SEHNR, FQNEAQ (reference sequence). Trimming cost V 1 base and J 9 bases, with 13 bases left between them. The CDR3 nucleotides read TGTGCCAGCAGCTTAGTTGGCCGATCGGGCAACGTCCTGACTTTC. The encoded protein is CASSLVGRSGNVLTF.

The chain is built from TRBV5-6 and TRBJ2-4; D not certain. V lost 0 bases and J 5 bases, leaving 9 bases between the germline ends. The CDR3 contains 14 residues. Germline V gene sequence: CDR1 SGHDT, CDR2 YYEEEE. The CDR3 coding sequence is TGTGCCAGCAGCTTGGTAGAGTATGAAAACATTCAGTACTTC. It specifies CASSLVEYENIQYF.

This clonotype was seen repeatedly, ten times or more. The chain links TRBV29-1 to TRBJ2-2; 8 bases match TRBD2. J lost 1 base, V lost 7 bases, and 5 bases had no gene match. Germline CDR1 and CDR2: SQVTM and ANQGSEA. The CDR3 contains 14 residues. CDR3 protein: CSAGTSRNTGELFF. CDR3 nucleotide sequence: TGCAGCGCTGGGACTAGTCGGAACACCGGGGAGCTGTTTTTT.

This clonotype has more than one count but fewer than ten. J is TRBJ2-7 and V is TRBV27; 7 bases are a match to TRBD1. The CDR3 contains 14 residues. CDR1 MNHEY and CDR2 SMNVEV come from the germline V gene (reference sequence). V gave up 5 bases and J gave up 6 bases; unmatched junction bases: 10. In DNA form, the CDR3 reads TGTGCCAGCAGTATCACAGGGGAACCGGGCGAGCAGTACTTC. This sequence encodes CASSITGEPGEQYF.

The V and J genes are TRBV11-2 and TRBJ2-3; no clear D gene. V lost 0 bases, J lost 6 bases, and 10 bases lay in between. CDR3 size: 14 residues. Germline V CDR1 and CDR2: SGHAT, FQNNGV. The CDR3 DNA reads TGTGCCAGCAGCTTAGAAGTTGGTTTGGATACGCAGTATTTT. Protein: CASSLEVGLDTQYF.

This clonotype was seen more than once but under ten times. The CDR3: CASSLQGPYYNEQFF. DNA for the CDR3: TGTGCCAGCAGCTTACAGGGCCCTTATTACAATGAGCAGTTCTTC. The V and J genes are TRBV7-2 and TRBJ2-1; weak D call: TRBD1 (5 bases). With 2 bases removed from V and 4 bases from J, the gap between germline ends came to 12 bases. This CDR3 comprises 15 residues. CDR1 and CDR2 (germline): SGHTA, FQGNSA.

The rearrangement links TRBV5-1 to TRBJ1-1; unclear D gene. The CDR3 runs 14 residues. The V end lost 3 bases, the J end lost 5 bases, and 14 bases lay between the germline ends. Germline V gene lookup returns CDR1 SGHRS and CDR2 YFSETQ. The CDR3 spells CASSYAGGPTEAFF. The CDR3 DNA is TGCGCCAGCAGCTATGCGGGAGGGCCTACTGAAGCTTTCTTT.

The CDR3 DNA is TGTGCCAGCAGCTTAGGGGGACTAGCGGGATATCTTACAGATACGCAGTATTTT. Amino acids: CASSLGGLAGYLTDTQYF. This rearrangement joins TRBV7-8 to TRBJ2-3, with 13 bases lining up with TRBD2. Germline CDR1 reads SGHVS; CDR2 reads FQNEAQ. V dropped 1 base and J dropped 3; count of bases not matched to a gene: 7. There are 18 residues in the CDR3.

This clonotype has only a few counts. V and J are TRBV11-2 and TRBJ2-1; D is perhaps TRBD2 (6 bases). Deletions cut 0 bases from V and 2 bases from J, with 23 bases between. Germline lookup yields CDR1 SGHAT and CDR2 FQNNGV. CDR3 length: 20 residues. The CDR3 region is CASSLERGARRPGAYNEQFF. CDR3 nucleotide sequence: TGTGCCAGCAGCTTAGAACGGGGAGCCCGGAGACCGGGAGCCTACAATGAGCAGTTCTTC.

The table lists this clonotype with a count of one. The J gene is TRBJ1-4, the V gene TRBV28; D is undetermined. V was clipped by 4 bases and J by 5 bases, with 14 bases between them. CDR1 and CDR2 (germline): MDHEN, SYDVKM. CDR3 length: 15 residues. In DNA form, the CDR3 reads TGTGCCAGCAGTTCCCGTCGGAGATTCAATGAAAAACTGTTTTTT. It translates to CASSSRRRFNEKLFF.

This clonotype has only a few counts. This chain joins TRBV20-1 and TRBJ2-1, with 11 bases lining up with TRBD2. V lost 5 bases, J lost 4 bases, and 7 bases stayed unmatched. The germline V gene has CDR1 DFQATT and CDR2 SNEGSKA (reference sequence). The CDR3 is made up of 15 amino acids. CDR3: CSASTTSGDYNEQFF. The CDR3 DNA follows: TGCAGTGCTTCCACGACTAGCGGGGATTACAATGAGCAGTTCTTC.

This clonotype was seen a handful of times. The chain has TRBV10-3 and TRBJ1-1; no clear D. This CDR3 is 14 amino acids long. Germline CDR1 ENHRY, CDR2 SYGVKD. V lost 3 bases and J 1 base, leaving 9 bases between the germline ends. The CDR3 loop reads CAISESWGNTEAFF. The CDR3 nucleotides read TGTGCCATCAGTGAATCTTGGGGGAACACTGAAGCTTTCTTT.

This clonotype has only a few counts. The rearrangement uses TRBV11-2 and TRBJ2-3; TRBD2 aligns across 12 bases. The germline CDR1 and CDR2 sequences are SGHAT and FQNNGV. The V segment lost 1 base and the J segment 0 bases; nucleotides outside the gene matches: 2. The CDR3 is 17 amino acids. The CDR3 sequence is CASSLGLAGESTDTQYF. CDR3 coding DNA: TGTGCCAGCAGCTTAGGACTAGCGGGAGAGAGCACAGATACGCAGTATTTT.

The rearrangement links TRBV9 to TRBJ2-1; 10 bases are a match to TRBD2. V lost 0 bases to trimming and J lost 5 bases; unmatched junction nucleotides: 8. Germline lookup yields CDR1 SGDLS and CDR2 YYNGEE. CDR3 length: 17 residues. The CDR3 DNA is TGTGCCAGCAGCGTAGATGCTAGCGGGAGTTGGCACAATGAGCAGTTCTTC. Its translation is CASSVDASGSWHNEQFF.

The V call is TRBV27, the J call TRBJ2-1; D is perhaps TRBD2 (5 bases). V lost 7 bases to trimming and J lost 8 bases, with 18 bases between them. CDR1 and CDR2 (germline): MNHEY, SMNVEV (reference sequence). This CDR3 region has 14 residues. The CDR3 protein is CASTTTALDDEQFF. As DNA, the CDR3 is TGTGCCAGCACGACTACAGCGCTGGACGATGAGCAGTTCTTC.

CDR3: CASTEISSLFPVTF. The CDR3 DNA reads as TGTGCCAGCACCGAAATCTCTAGCTTGTTTCCGGTGACCTTC. The chain couples TRBV11-1 to TRBJ1-2, with D unclear. Trimming left V 7 bases short and J 14 bases short, with 26 bases between. Germline V gene sequence: CDR1 SGHAT, CDR2 FQDESV (reference sequence). The CDR3 consists of 14 residues.

The genes are TRBV5-1 and TRBJ1-5; D ambiguous. The V and J ends lost 4 bases and 1 base respectively, with 12 bases between them. CDR3 length equals 15 residues. Germline assignment: CDR1 SGHRS and CDR2 YFSETQ. The CDR3 bases are TGCGCCAGCAGCCCCGGGGTGGAAAGCAATCAGCCCCAGCATTTT. It specifies CASSPGVESNQPQHF. Together with reference TRBV5-1 and TRBJ1-5, the CDR3 gives the full variable domain: KAGVTQTPRYLIKTRGQQVTLSCSPISGHRSVSWYQQTPGQGLQFLFEYFSETQRNKGNFPGRFSGRQFSNSRSEMNVSTLELGDSALYLCASSPGVESNQPQHFGDGTRLSIL.

V is TRBV20-1 and J is TRBJ2-1; D unresolved. The V end lost 5 bases, the J end lost 6 bases, and 11 bases lay between the germline ends. The germline CDR1 and CDR2 sequences are DFQATT and SNEGSKA (reference sequence). CDR3 length: 12 residues. The CDR3 DNA is TGCAGTGCTGGCGTCCCTGGCAATGAGCAGTTCTTC. Translation gives CSAGVPGNEQFF.

The chain combines TRBV20-1 with TRBJ2-7; 8 nucleotides line up with TRBD2. Germline CDR1 and CDR2: DFQATT and SNEGSKA (reference sequence). The length of the CDR3 is 13 residues. The V segment lost 3 bases and the J segment 3 bases; nucleotides outside the gene matches: 4. CDR3: CSASRGGLYEQYF. Here the CDR3 DNA reads TGCAGTGCTAGTCGGGGGGGCCTCTACGAGCAGTACTTC.

This clonotype was seen more than once but under ten times. This rearrangement joins TRBV14 to TRBJ2-1; 7 positions agree with TRBD2. CDR1 is SGHDN and CDR2 is FVKESK in the germline V gene. After removal of 5 bases from V and 8 bases from J, the junction contained 12 bases not matched to a gene. The CDR3 sequence is 15 residues long. The CDR3 loop is CASSFLREKRDEQFF. CDR3 bases: TGTGCCAGCAGCTTCTTGCGGGAGAAACGCGATGAGCAGTTCTTC.

The chain combines TRBV21-1 with TRBJ2-3; the listed D gene, TRBD1, was not tested against the DNA. TRBV21-1 is listed as a pseudogene. The CDR3 is 13 amino acids. This CDR3 reads CASSKAPQDTQYF. In DNA, the CDR3 is TGTGCCAGCAGCAAAGCCCCCCAGGATACGCAGTATTTT.

This clonotype came up a few times. This chain joins TRBV15 and TRBJ1-4, with a weak D call TRBD1 (5 bases). Trimming pared 5 bases from V and 7 bases from J, leaving 14 bases between. CDR3 length: 14 amino acids. CDR1 and CDR2 (germline): LNHNV, YYDKDF (reference sequence). CDR3: CATSGGDFVEKLFF. The CDR3 nucleotides are TGTGCCACCAGCGGGGGGGACTTCGTTGAAAAACTGTTTTTT.

The chain carries TRBV7-2 and TRBJ2-7; 7 bases line up with TRBD2. CDR1 is SGHTA and CDR2 is FQGNSA in the germline V gene. The V and J ends lost 5 bases and 0 bases, in that order; junction bases with no gene match: 7. The CDR3 loop spans 15 amino acids. This chain's CDR3 is CASSPRGDYSYEQYF. The CDR3 nucleotides are TGTGCCAGCAGCCCCCGGGGGGATTACTCCTACGAGCAGTACTTC.

This chain connects TRBV6-5 to TRBJ2-1; no clear D. The CDR3 loop spans 14 amino acids. V was shortened by 2 bases and J by 6 bases, with 11 bases between the two germline ends. Germline assignment: CDR1 MNHEY and CDR2 SVGAGI. As DNA, the CDR3 is TGTGCCAGCAGTTACCTTTCAGGCGGCAATGAGCAGTTCTTC. It specifies CASSYLSGGNEQFF.